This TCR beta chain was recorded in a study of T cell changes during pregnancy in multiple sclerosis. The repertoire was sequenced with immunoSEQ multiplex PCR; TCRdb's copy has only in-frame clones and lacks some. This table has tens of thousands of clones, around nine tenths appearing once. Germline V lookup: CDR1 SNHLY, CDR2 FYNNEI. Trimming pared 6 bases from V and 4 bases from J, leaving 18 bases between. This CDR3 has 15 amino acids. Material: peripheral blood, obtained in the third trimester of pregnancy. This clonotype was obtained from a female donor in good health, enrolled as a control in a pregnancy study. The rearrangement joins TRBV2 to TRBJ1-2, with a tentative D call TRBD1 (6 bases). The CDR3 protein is CASRPQGTSVYGYTF. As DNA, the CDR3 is TGTGCCAGCAGACCCCAGGGGACCTCCGTCTATGGCTACACCTTC.